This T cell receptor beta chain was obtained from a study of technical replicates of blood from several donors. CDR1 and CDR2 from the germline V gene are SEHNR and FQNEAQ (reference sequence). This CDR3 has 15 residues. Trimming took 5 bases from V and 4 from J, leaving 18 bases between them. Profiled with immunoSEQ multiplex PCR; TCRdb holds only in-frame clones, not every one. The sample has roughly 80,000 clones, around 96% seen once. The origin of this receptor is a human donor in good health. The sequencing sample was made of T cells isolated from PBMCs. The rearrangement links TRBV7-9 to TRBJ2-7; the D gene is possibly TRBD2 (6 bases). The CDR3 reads CASSVTRDFYYEQYF. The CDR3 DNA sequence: TGTGCCAGCAGCGTCACCCGGGACTTTTATTACGAGCAGTACTTC.